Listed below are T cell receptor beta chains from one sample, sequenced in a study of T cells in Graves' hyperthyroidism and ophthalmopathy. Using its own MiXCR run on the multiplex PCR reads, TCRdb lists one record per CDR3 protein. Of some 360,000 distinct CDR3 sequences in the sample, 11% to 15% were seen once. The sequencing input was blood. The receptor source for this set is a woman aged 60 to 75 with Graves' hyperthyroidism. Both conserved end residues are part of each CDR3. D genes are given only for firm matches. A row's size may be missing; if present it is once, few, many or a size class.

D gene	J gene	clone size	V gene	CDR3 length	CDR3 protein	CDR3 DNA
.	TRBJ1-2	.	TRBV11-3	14	CASSLSSTNCGYTF	TGTGCCAGCAGCTTGAGCAGCACTAACTGTGGCTACACCTTC
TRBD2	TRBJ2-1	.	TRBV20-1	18	CSAMGLAGSKVRYNEQFF	TGCAGTGCTATGGGACTAGCGGGATCAAAAGTGAGGTACAATGAGCAGTTCTTC
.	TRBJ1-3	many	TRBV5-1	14	CASSLDSSGNTIYF	TGCGCCAGCAGCTTGGACAGCTCTGGAAACACCATATATTTT
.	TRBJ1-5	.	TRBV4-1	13	CASSQDELRPQHF	TGCGCCAGCAGCCAAGATGAATTGCGGCCCCAGCATTTT
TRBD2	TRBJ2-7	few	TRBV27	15	CASSPAGLAGNEQYF	TGTGCCAGCAGTCCAGCGGGACTAGCGGGAAACGAGCAGTACTTC
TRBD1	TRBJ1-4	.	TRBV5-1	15	CASSRDRGQEEKLFF	TGCGCCAGCAGCCGGGACAGGGGTCAGGAGGAAAAACTGTTTTTT
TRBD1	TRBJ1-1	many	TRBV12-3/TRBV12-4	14	CASSGHRGPSGAFF	TGTGCCAGCAGTGGGCACAGGGGCCCTAGCGGAGCTTTCTTT
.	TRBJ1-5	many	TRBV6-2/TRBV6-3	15	CASRAVGHPDQPQHF	TGTGCCAGCAGGGCGGTGGGACACCCCGATCAGCCCCAGCATTTT
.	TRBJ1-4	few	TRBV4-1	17	CASSQGRLLSTNEKLFF	TGCGCCAGCAGCCAAGGCCGCCTTCTATCAACTAATGAAAAACTGTTTTTT
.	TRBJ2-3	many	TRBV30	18	CASSGEGAGRPSTDTQYF	TGTGCATCCAGTGGGGAGGGGGCGGGCCGCCCTAGCACAGATACGCAGTATTTT
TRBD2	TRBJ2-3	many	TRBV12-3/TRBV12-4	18	CASSPGLAGGTSTDTQYF	TGTGCCAGCAGCCCAGGTCTAGCGGGTGGGACCTCCACAGATACGCAGTATTTT
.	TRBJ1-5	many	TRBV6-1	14	CASRGSGGNQPQHF	TGTGCCAGCCGGGGCTCCGGCGGCAATCAGCCCCAGCATTTT
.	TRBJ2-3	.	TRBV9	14	CASSVAAGTDTQYF	TGTGCCAGCAGCGTAGCGGCGGGAACAGATACGCAGTATTTT
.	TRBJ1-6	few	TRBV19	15	CASSINHSPNSPLHF	TGTGCCAGTAGTATTAACCACAGCCCTAATTCACCCCTCCACTTT
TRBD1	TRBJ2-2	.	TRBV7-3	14	CASSPGQGHGELFF	TGTGCCAGCAGCCCGGGACAGGGGCACGGGGAGCTGTTTTTT
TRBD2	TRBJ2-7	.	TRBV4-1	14	CASSLAGSGNEQYF	TGCGCCAGCAGCCTAGCGGGAAGTGGGAACGAGCAGTACTTC
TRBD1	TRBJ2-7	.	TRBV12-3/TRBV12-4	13	CASRGQGNYEQYF	TGTGCCAGCAGGGGACAGGGCAACTACGAGCAGTACTTC
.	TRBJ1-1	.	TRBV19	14	CASSIIGGGTEAFF	TGTGCCAGTAGTATAATTGGAGGGGGCACTGAAGCTTTCTTT
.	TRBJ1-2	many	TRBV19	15	CASNAGPPVAYGYTF	TGTGCCAGTAATGCGGGACCCCCAGTTGCCTATGGCTACACCTTC
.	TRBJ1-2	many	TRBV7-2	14	CASSLDRALKGYTF	TGTGCCAGCAGCTTAGACCGGGCGTTGAAGGGCTACACCTTC
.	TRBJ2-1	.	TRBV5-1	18	CASSGATLGAGSYNEQFF	TGCGCCAGCAGCGGCGCTACCCTGGGGGCGGGATCCTACAATGAGCAGTTCTTC
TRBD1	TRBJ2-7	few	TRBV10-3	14	CAISESGGGHEQYF	TGTGCCATCAGTGAGTCAGGGGGCGGCCACGAGCAGTACTTC
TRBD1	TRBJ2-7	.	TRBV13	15	CASSPGTASFYEQYF	TGCGCCAGCAGCCCCGGGACAGCCTCATTCTACGAGCAGTACTTC
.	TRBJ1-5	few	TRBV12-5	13	CASGYTAVQPQHF	TGTGCTAGTGGTTATACAGCAGTTCAGCCCCAGCATTTT
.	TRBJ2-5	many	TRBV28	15	CASSLKGESQETQYF	TGTGCCAGCAGTTTAAAGGGGGAATCCCAAGAGACCCAGTACTTC
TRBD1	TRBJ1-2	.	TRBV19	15	CASNTGGAVFYGYTF	TGTGCCAGTAATACAGGGGGCGCAGTATTCTATGGCTACACCTTC
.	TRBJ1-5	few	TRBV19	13	CASSIVSDQPQHF	TGTGCCAGTAGTATAGTATCAGATCAGCCCCAGCATTTT
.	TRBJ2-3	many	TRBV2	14	CASSGRVSSDTQYF	TGTGCCAGCAGTGGCAGGGTATCCTCAGATACGCAGTATTTT
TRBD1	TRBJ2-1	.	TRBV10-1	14	CASSWDRVYNEQFF	TGCGCCAGCAGTTGGGACAGGGTGTACAATGAGCAGTTCTTC
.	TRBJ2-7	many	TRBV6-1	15	CASSPYSGEPYEQYF	TGTGCCAGCAGCCCATATAGCGGAGAACCCTACGAGCAGTACTTC
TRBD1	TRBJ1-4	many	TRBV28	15	CASSLLGQGYEKLFF	TGTGCCAGCAGTTTATTGGGACAGGGGTATGAAAAACTGTTTTTT
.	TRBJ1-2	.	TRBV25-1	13	CASSEGELVGYTF	TGTGCCAGCAGTGAAGGGGAACTGGTTGGCTACACCTTC
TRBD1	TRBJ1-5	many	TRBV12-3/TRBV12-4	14	CASRGTGRNQPQHF	TGTGCCAGCAGGGGGACAGGCCGCAATCAGCCCCAGCATTTT
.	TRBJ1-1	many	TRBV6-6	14	CASSYGTMNTEAFF	TGTGCCAGCAGTTACGGGACAATGAACACTGAAGCTTTCTTT
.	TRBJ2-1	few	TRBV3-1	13	CASSSPLYNEQFF	TGTGCCAGCAGCTCGCCATTGTACAATGAGCAGTTCTTC